These 5 T cell receptor beta chains came from one sample sequenced in a study of T cells in localized non-small cell lung cancer. Measured with immunoSEQ multiplex PCR; TCRdb has only the in-frame clones, and not every one. The table includes fewer than 20,000 clones, 87% detected once. Sample: peripheral blood mononuclear cells, taken before any cancer treatment. These receptors originate from a male donor aged 60 or older with stage II lung adenocarcinoma.

The table lists this clone with a count of one. V gene TRBV28 combines with J gene TRBJ1-2; D possibly corresponds to TRBD1 (5 bases). Between the trimmed V and J ends, which lost 5 bases and 6 bases, there was a span of 10 bases. From germline, CDR1 is MDHEN and CDR2 SYDVKM. CDR3 size: 12 residues. CDR3 in DNA: TGTGCCAGCAGTGATTGGGGGGATGGCTACACCTTC. This translates into CASSDWGDGYTF.

V gene TRBV9 combines with J gene TRBJ2-1; possibly TRBD2 for D (7 bases). Germline lookup yields CDR1 SGDLS and CDR2 YYNGEE. This CDR3 region has 20 residues. Trimming pared 4 bases from V and 1 base from J, leaving 27 bases between. The CDR3 DNA follows: TGTGCCAGCAGCTTCCGCGAAGGCGGCCGGGGGGCCGTATCCTACAATGAGCAGTTCTTC. Its protein is CASSFREGGRGAVSYNEQFF. Together with reference TRBV9 and TRBJ2-1, the CDR3 gives the full variable domain: DSGVTQTPKHLITATGQRVTLRCSPRSGDLSVYWYQQSLDQGLQFLIQYYNGEERAKGNILERFSAQQFPDLHSELNLSSLELGDSALYFCASSFREGGRGAVSYNEQFFGPGTRLTVL.

The rearrangement joins TRBV9 to TRBJ2-2; 7 positions match TRBD2. This CDR3 spans 15 amino acids. In germline, CDR1 is SGDLS, CDR2 YYNGEE. J lost 2 bases, V lost 0 bases, and 1 base had no gene match. The CDR3 loop is CASSVGGRNTGELFF. The CDR3 DNA sequence: TGTGCCAGCAGCGTAGGCGGGAGAAACACCGGGGAGCTGTTTTTT. The whole variable domain, remainder taken from reference TRBV9 and TRBJ2-2, is DSGVTQTPKHLITATGQRVTLRCSPRSGDLSVYWYQQSLDQGLQFLIQYYNGEERAKGNILERFSAQQFPDLHSELNLSSLELGDSALYFCASSVGGRNTGELFFGEGSRLTVL.

The rearrangement joins TRBV9 to TRBJ2-3, with 8 bases matching TRBD2. V lost 3 bases to trimming and J lost 5 bases; unmatched junction nucleotides: 5. The CDR3 extends over 14 amino acids. Germline CDR1 reads SGDLS; CDR2 reads YYNGEE. CDR3 sequence (DNA): TGTGCCAGCAGCGCGGGAGGGCCGGGAGATACGCAGTATTTT. Translated, it gives CASSAGGPGDTQYF.

This clone came up a few times. CDR3 in DNA: TGTGCCAGCAGCCGGGGAGGCGGATCCTACAATGAGCAGTTCTTC. Protein: CASSRGGGSYNEQFF. J is TRBJ2-1 and V is TRBV5-4; perhaps TRBD2 as D (6 bases). The ends were cut back, 4 bases at V and 1 base at J, with 12 bases in the middle. Germline assignment: CDR1 SGHNT and CDR2 YYREEE (reference sequence). This CDR3 has 15 residues.